This record looks at one T cell receptor (beta chain) sequence and its context. Its antigen remains undetermined. The library was produced with the immunoSEQ multiplex PCR assay. For the multiplex PCR, a mixture combining 60 forward primers for TCR Vbeta segments and 13 reverse primers for TCR Jbeta segments was used. The CDR3 region of rearranged TCR beta genes was amplified from genomic DNA by a multiplex PCR assay. On the Illumina HiSeq System, the amplified TCR beta libraries were sequenced as 87-base-pair reads. The study's own analysis went as follows. A later analysis counted about 80 million unique TCR beta chains across the 650 to 800 repertoires, and some 11 million of these chains were shared by at least two donors. Raw reads were error-corrected and collapsed into unique sequences by a nearest-neighbor algorithm in which closely related sequences were merged to remove PCR and sequencing errors. To assign V, D and J gene segments, CDR3 sequences were aligned to IMGT reference sequences. For a sequence to be retained, a match of at least six nucleotides was required to both a V gene segment and a J gene segment. A rearrangement counted as productive if the CDR3 had no stop codons and remained in frame with V and J, and every other rearrangement counted as non-productive. CDR3 was defined according to IMGT convention as the region running from the second conserved V-encoded cysteine to the conserved J-encoded phenylalanine. Sequences without an unambiguous match to a single V gene segment were excluded from the earlier analysis of 500 to 700 of the donors. In an earlier analysis of more than 500 of the donors, a V segment was called functional when productive rearrangements were above 56.7%, and segregating when the standard deviation between donors exceeded 5%. A statistical classification framework was built for diagnosing cytomegalovirus status from the catalog of TCR beta chain sequences. A later analysis assigned V and J genes by comparing TCR nucleotide sequences with IMGT/GENE-DB human TR gene sequences. Using the TCRdist pipeline, a later analysis assigned CDR3 sequences along with most-parsimonious VDJ recombination scenarios. In a later analysis, every TCR beta chain was defined by the combination of its CDR3 amino acid sequence and its V-gene family, and reads without a unique V-gene family were dropped. In a later analysis, around 650 highly shared, low-generation-probability nucleotide sequences were removed to address suspected cross-contamination and a sequencing artifact. A later analysis calculated a clonal expansion index for each public chain from normalized within-repertoire ranks of inferred template counts. Generation probabilities in a later analysis came from a VDJ recombination model fitted to out-of-frame rearrangements, and those results were checked against IGoR. Hypergeometric tests were used in a later analysis to score TCR-TCR, TCR-HLA and TCR-CMV co-occurrence, with a repertoire-size bias correction applied to the TCR pairs. A later analysis estimated false discovery rates by permuting HLA or CMV assignments 20 times. In a later analysis, co-occurring TCRs were grouped with DBSCAN, and TCRdist sequence similarity was added when clustering was performed within HLA-allele-positive subsets. For co-occurrence clustering, repertoires with fewer than 30,000 or more than 120,000 public chains were excluded, along with about five repertoires with anomalous nucleotide sharing. TCRdb mirrors the immuneACCESS table, restricted to in-frame sequences. Some clones are absent from its copies; in checked studies, under half trace to an unresolved V gene, and the reason for the others is unknown. V, J and clone size derive from that table, while D and trimming were established from the DNA sequence. The table kept for this sample lists approximately 150,000 clones. The ten top clones hold 0.85% to 1% of the sample.

These data originate in a study of cytomegalovirus exposure and HLA in healthy donors (dated by TCRdb to about 2017). About the study as a whole: According to an earlier analysis of 450 to 650 of the donors, about 179 million T cells yielded some 110 million unique TCR beta sequences and about 280 Gb of sequence data. Donor age, sex, ethnicity and CMV serostatus were compiled alongside the repertoire data. To predict cytomegalovirus infection status, the study combined high-throughput TCR immunosequencing, statistical association of individual TCRs with disease status, and machine learning. A later analysis re-examined previously published TCR beta repertoires from about 670 donors and added high-resolution HLA genotyping to investigate patterns of TCR occurrence. Rather than using new phenotypic data, the later analysis identified candidate immune exposures from TCR beta sequences and from how often those sequences occurred across donors. A separate validation cohort of roughly 130 different subjects was used in addition to the roughly 700-subject first cohort. Of the roughly 400 genotyped donors, more than 75% were placed in the genetic ancestry cluster associated with self-reported Caucasian donors. A later genetic analysis used genome-wide SNP genotypes for about 65% of the roughly 670 donors, treating that subset as a discovery cohort. Because of strong linkage in the cohort, five DR-DQ haplotypes were treated as single units for association and clustering. Across around 400 genotyped donors of the cohort, an average of approximately 240,000 unique TCR beta nucleotide sequences per donor were sequenced, and roughly 18% of those sequences were non-productive. The number of typed donors differed by locus: 629-630 for A, B, C, DRB1 and DQB1; 500 to 550 for DQA1; approximately 610 for DPA1; and some 430 for DPB1. The study aimed to test whether signatures of past pathogen exposure could be identified by cataloging public T cell receptors. HLA typing included class I and class II loci at four-digit resolution. An early release that covered about 600 HLA-typed donors contained approximately 300 gigabases of sequencing data and 85 million to 100 million unique TCR sequences. The study profiled the T cell repertoires of under 700 subjects by immunosequencing and related them to cytomegalovirus serostatus. To decide whether each TCR beta V gene segment behaved as functional or pseudogenic, an earlier analysis of 587 of the donors relied on high-throughput TCR beta sequencing. Every discovery cohort repertoire had been produced on one sequencing platform.

For CDR1 and CDR2, the germline V gene lists SGDLS and YYNGEE. The CDR3 has 15 amino acids, counting the end cysteine and phenylalanine. Kept here is only the CDR3 DNA, which spans 45 bases and is read in frame from base 1. For this chain, trimming is 0 bases at the V end and 8 bases at the J end, and the number of junction bases without a gene match is 8. Broader findings and caveats from the paper: Correlated functional status among segregating V segments might reflect linkage disequilibrium, but an unknown experimental factor could not be ruled out. Because HLA typing was missing for some donors at each locus, association tests included only the typed subset. In a later analysis, the rate of TCR association differed among HLA loci, with DRB1 alleles having the most associated TCRs and HLA-C alleles having the fewest. In a later genetic analysis, fewer N-insertions in productive TCRs were reported among donors in an Asian-associated ancestry cluster than the approximately 710-donor mean. A further reported finding was that TCR beta sequences accurately predicted the HLA-A and HLA-B alleles for most subjects in the first cohort. Some IMGT-functional V segments, including TRBV6-2 and TRBV6-3, could not be distinguished by the 87-base-pair reads and were therefore excluded. In a later genetic analysis, a missense DCLRE1C variant was associated with V-gene and J-gene trimming of TCR beta chains, and the association was replicated in an independent cohort. CMV serostatus was the only immune exposure information available for the cohort. In a later analysis, most CMV-associated TCR beta chains were found to appear HLA-restricted, with HLA associations seemingly driven largely by CMV exposure. The presence/absence analyses assumed that sequencing depth was roughly uniform across donors, and that assumption may not be true. Only TCR beta chains were sequenced in this cohort, and the absence of alpha or paired-chain data limited detectable features. In a later analysis, some 17,000 TCR beta sequences were associated with specific HLA alleles at a false discovery rate of 0.05. Seventeen rarely observed V segments, including chromosome 9 orphons, were excluded from the earlier analysis of a few hundred of the donors because counts were too low. Three of the identified cytomegalovirus-associated TCR beta chains were confirmed in vitro to be specific for cytomegalovirus antigens. When HLA alleles, especially DR and DQ, strongly co-occurred, attributing TCR associations to individual alleles was difficult. In a later analysis, several top co-occurrence clusters were reported to appear linked to parvovirus B19, influenza, CMV and Epstein-Barr virus. The study gave a list of about 150 TCR beta chains associated with cytomegalovirus. The authors suggested that the approach could potentially be extended to other disease states and immunological phenotypes. An earlier analysis of around 540 of the donors showed that most TCR beta V segments appeared in productive rearrangements either about 87% or about 30% of the time, which broadly matched IMGT annotations. In a later analysis, HLA-associated TCR beta chains were found to be more clonally expanded and to have lower generation probabilities than equally common non-associated chains. The classifier was reported to diagnose cytomegalovirus status with high specificity and sensitivity in both the original and validation cohorts. Most TCR sequences were seen in very few donors, while some public TCRs were found in many individuals. A group of highly shared sequence variants was considered likely to be a technical artifact of the sequencing pipeline.

The cohort consisted of 670 or so healthy bone marrow donors. At the time of sampling, every cohort member was nominally healthy, though immune exposures that went unrecorded were likely present. The donor tested CMV seronegative and was one of the 352 seronegative cohort members. Every donor gave a peripheral blood sample, and the peripheral blood mononuclear cells from that sample were used for TCR beta sequencing. Genomic DNA was extracted from the blood cell samples with the Qiagen DNeasy Blood Extraction Kit. Sequencing was done on a sample of PBMCs. The rearranged chain carries TRBV9 and TRBJ2-3; 8 central nucleotides agree with TRBD1. The sequence was collected from a male donor in good health and CMV-seronegative. For the CDR3, the sequence is CASSVDRTGWITQYF. DNA sequence: TGTGCCAGCAGCGTAGATAGGACAGGGTGGATTACGCAGTATTTT.